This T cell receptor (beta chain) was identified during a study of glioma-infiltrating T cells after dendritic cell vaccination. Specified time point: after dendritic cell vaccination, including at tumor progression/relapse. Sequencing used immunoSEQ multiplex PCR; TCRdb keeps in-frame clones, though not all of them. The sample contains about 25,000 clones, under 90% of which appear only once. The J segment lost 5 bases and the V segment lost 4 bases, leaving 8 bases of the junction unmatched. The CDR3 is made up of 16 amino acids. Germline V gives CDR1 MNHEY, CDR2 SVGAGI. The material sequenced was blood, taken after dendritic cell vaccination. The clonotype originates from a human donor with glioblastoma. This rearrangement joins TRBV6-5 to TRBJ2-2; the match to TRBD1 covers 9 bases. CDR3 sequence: CASSSRTGVTTGELFF. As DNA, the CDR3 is TGTGCCAGCAGTTCCCGGACAGGGGTGACAACCGGGGAGCTGTTTTTT.